A single sample gave rise to the 21 T cell receptor beta chains below, sequenced in a study of shared clonotypes between healthy human individuals. Sequenced by immunoSEQ multiplex PCR; TCRdb stores in-frame clones only, minus some. This table holds 550,000 to 850,000 clones, around 77% found once. Sequencing used memory CD4+ T cells sorted from blood. Indicated subset: CD45RA-negative fraction. The receptor set was obtained from a woman in her 30s in good health.

Concerning this clone itself: Sequence at one end of the junction differs from germline and may be a read error. The J gene is TRBJ2-1, the V gene TRBV2, with a possible D match to TRBD1 (6 bases). In germline, CDR1 is SNHLY, CDR2 FYNNEI. This CDR3 comprises 11 residues. CDR3 loop: CASSASARGIF. Written as DNA, the CDR3 is TGTGCCAGCAGTGCCTCAGCGAGGGGGATCTTC.

The chain uses TRBV29-1 and TRBJ2-3, with D hard to call. Trimming pared 4 bases from V and 4 bases from J, leaving 9 bases between. CDR1 and CDR2 from the germline V gene are SQVTM and ANQGSEA. The CDR3 spans 12 residues. The CDR3 DNA reads TGCAGCGTTGGGCGGATGGCAGATACGCAGTATTTT. Encoded protein: CSVGRMADTQYF.

Of note for this clone: The same CDR3 arises from other DNA sequences in this sample as well. The chain employs TRBV28 and TRBJ2-3; D call uncertain. This CDR3 contains 13 residues. Trimming pared 4 bases from V and 0 bases from J, leaving 5 bases between. Germline CDR1 and CDR2: MDHEN and SYDVKM. CDR3 coding DNA: TGTGCCAGCAGTTCCGGTAGCACAGATACGCAGTATTTT. Translated, it gives CASSSGSTDTQYF.

Comments on this clone: Other DNA sequences from this sample encode an identical CDR3 as well. V and J are TRBV6-5 and TRBJ2-1, with TRBD1 matching 8 bases. The CDR3 consists of 15 residues. Trimming removed 5 bases from V and 0 bases from J; junction bases left unmatched: 3. The germline V gene has CDR1 MNHEY and CDR2 SVGAGI. The CDR3 spells CASSGQGSSYNEQFF. The CDR3, as DNA: TGTGCCAGCAGTGGACAGGGAAGCTCCTACAATGAGCAGTTCTTC.

The chain couples TRBV19 to TRBJ1-5; 8 bases align to TRBD1. The CDR3 is 15 residues long. V gave up 5 bases and J gave up 3 bases; unmatched junction bases: 6. Germline CDR1 is LNHDA and CDR2 is SQIVND (reference sequence). The CDR3 loop is CASSFGQGPNQPQHF. The CDR3 bases are TGTGCCAGTAGTTTCGGACAGGGACCCAATCAGCCCCAGCATTTT.

CDR3 region: CASTSDRGGQETQYF. The DNA for the CDR3 is TGTGCCAGCACCTCCGACAGGGGGGGGCAAGAGACCCAGTACTTC. The chain couples TRBV2 to TRBJ2-5; TRBD1 matches 9 bases. The CDR3 totals 15 residues. The germline CDR1 and CDR2 sequences are SNHLY and FYNNEI. With V trimmed by 7 bases and J by 2 bases, 8 bases remained unmatched. Full variable domain (outside the CDR3, taken from reference TRBV2 and TRBJ2-5): EPEVTQTPSHQVTQMGQEVILRCVPISNHLYFYWYRQILGQKVEFLVSFYNNEISEKSEIFDDQFSVERPDGSNFTLKIRSTKLEDSAMYFCASTSDRGGQETQYFGPGTRLLVL.

This clone was observed a single time. The chain is built from TRBV6-5 and TRBJ2-1; a possible D gene is TRBD2 (5 bases). The V and J ends lost 11 bases and 3 bases respectively, with 11 bases between them. Germline assignment: CDR1 MNHEY and CDR2 SVGAGI. The CDR3 is 12 amino acids. The CDR3 sequence is CAAGLYYNEQFF. The CDR3 region has the DNA TGTGCCGCCGGACTCTACTACAATGAGCAGTTCTTC.

The chain is built from TRBV2 and TRBJ2-1; 7 bases agree with TRBD1. In germline, CDR1 is SNHLY, CDR2 FYNNEI. The CDR3 covers 14 residues. With V trimmed by 7 bases and J by 4 bases, 7 bases remained unmatched. The CDR3 reads CASIPGTAYNEQFF. The CDR3 DNA sequence: TGTGCCAGCATTCCCGGGACAGCTTACAATGAGCAGTTCTTC.

CDR3 sequence reads: CASSRSLSDTQYF. The CDR3 DNA follows: TGTGCCAGCAGTCGTAGCCTTTCAGATACGCAGTATTTT. V is TRBV6-5 and J is TRBJ2-3; D is uncertain. CDR1 is MNHEY and CDR2 is SVGAGI in the germline V gene. Trimming took off 5 bases at V and 4 bases at J, with 10 bases between the two ends. The CDR3 spans 13 residues.

V usage is TRBV7-7 and J usage is TRBJ2-5; D gene ambiguous. Germline assignment: CDR1 SSHAT and CDR2 FNYEAQ (reference sequence). This CDR3 comprises 14 residues. V gave up 5 bases and J gave up 1 base, with 11 bases separating them. CDR3 nucleotide sequence: TGTGCCAGCAGCCGCCTAGGAACCCAAGAGACCCAGTACTTC. Protein sequence: CASSRLGTQETQYF.

The chain joins TRBV10-1 to TRBJ2-5, with D perhaps matching TRBD1 (5 bases). The better agreement between TRBJ2-7 and the DNA end casts doubt on the J call. The germline V gene has CDR1 WNHNN and CDR2 SYGVQD (reference sequence). The CDR3 spans 13 residues. The CDR3 sequence is CASSKTDTYEQYF. The DNA for the CDR3 is TGCGCCAGCAGTAAAACGGACACCTACGAGCAGTACTTC.

The V gene is TRBV11-2, the J gene TRBJ2-2; the match to TRBD2 covers 11 bases. This CDR3 contains 15 residues. The junction had 4 bases not matched to a gene; V was cut back by 6 bases and J by 4 bases. CDR1 is SGHAT, CDR2 FQNNGV, per germline. The CDR3 reads CASRQTSGSTGELFF. In nucleotides, the CDR3 is TGTGCCAGCAGACAAACTAGCGGGAGCACCGGGGAGCTGTTTTTT.

Here the CDR3 DNA reads TGTGCCAGCAGTGCTCATCCTGGACTAGAGACCCAGTACTTC. Translating gives CASSAHPGLETQYF. J is TRBJ2-5 and V is TRBV2; the D gene is possibly TRBD2 (5 bases). The V and J ends lost 4 bases and 4 bases respectively, with 13 bases between them. The CDR3 covers 14 residues. CDR1 is SNHLY, CDR2 FYNNEI, per germline.

This chain links TRBV6-4 with TRBJ2-2; TRBD2 agrees at 8 bases. The trim removed 4 bases at V and 8 bases at J, leaving 6 bases unmatched. The CDR3 runs to 14 residues. CDR1 and CDR2 from the germline V gene are MRHNA and SNTAGT. The CDR3, as DNA: TGTGCCAGCAGTGTTGAAGCGGGAGCGGGGGAGCTGTTTTTT. It yields the protein CASSVEAGAGELFF.

This sequence joins TRBV28 and TRBJ2-1, with 8 positions matching TRBD2. Unmatched junction bases numbered 9, after V lost 4 bases and J lost 7 bases. CDR1 and CDR2 (germline): MDHEN, SYDVKM. There are 15 residues in the CDR3. The CDR3 nucleotides are TGTGCCAGCAGTTCCCCCGGGAGGGGACTGAATGAGCAGTTCTTC. Encoded protein: CASSSPGRGLNEQFF.

This chain connects TRBV6-1 to TRBJ1-5, with D uncertain. The CDR3 is 13 residues long. The germline V and J ends were trimmed by 7 bases and 2 bases, with 9 bases remaining between them. Germline V gives CDR1 MNHNS, CDR2 SASEGT. The chain's CDR3 is CASNVGGNQPQHF. The CDR3 DNA is TGTGCCAGCAATGTAGGAGGCAATCAGCCCCAGCATTTT.

The J gene is TRBJ1-2, the V gene TRBV19, with D possibly matching TRBD1 (6 bases). The CDR3 loop spans 15 amino acids. V lost 6 bases and J 7 bases, leaving 21 bases between the germline ends. From germline, CDR1 is LNHDA and CDR2 SQIVND (reference sequence). As DNA, the CDR3 is TGTGCCAGTAGCCCTACACTACAGGGATCGGCTGGCTACACCTTC. Its translation: CASSPTLQGSAGYTF.

The chain has TRBV7-3 and TRBJ2-7; D is uncertain. V lost 6 bases to trimming and J lost 3 bases, with 6 bases between them. Germline lookup yields CDR1 SGHTA and CDR2 FQGTGA. The CDR3 totals 11 residues. The CDR3 DNA sequence: TGTGCCAGCAGGGCCTTCTACGAGCAGTACTTC. This gives the protein CASRAFYEQYF.

V usage is TRBV5-4 and J usage is TRBJ2-3, with 9 bases identical to TRBD1. V shed 2 bases and J 4 bases; nucleotides not matched to a gene: 5. Germline V lookup: CDR1 SGHNT, CDR2 YYREEE (reference sequence). The CDR3 has 15 residues. CDR3 coding DNA: TGTGCCAGCAGCTTATATACAGGGGGCCCAGATACGCAGTATTTT. The encoded protein is CASSLYTGGPDTQYF.

J is TRBJ2-1 and V is TRBV5-4; D gene uncertain. The V gene lost 3 bases and the J gene lost 4 bases, with 8 bases spanning the gap. This CDR3 spans 13 amino acids. The germline CDR1 and CDR2 sequences are SGHNT and YYREEE (reference sequence). The CDR3 DNA is TGTGCCAGCAGCTCCCAAAATTACAATGAGCAGTTCTTC. Encoded protein: CASSSQNYNEQFF.

CDR3 loop: CASSRTTSYRPQHF. The CDR3 DNA sequence: TGTGCCAGCAGTCGCACCACTTCCTATCGGCCCCAGCATTTT. This rearrangement joins TRBV7-2 to TRBJ1-5; no firm D call. The length of the CDR3 is 14 residues. Germline CDR1 SGHTA, CDR2 FQGNSA. V lost 6 bases to trimming and J lost 9 bases, with 18 bases between them.